A single sample is the source of the 26 T cell receptor beta chains below, sequenced in a study of Ad26.COV2.S vaccination and SARS-CoV-2 variants. Here immunoSEQ multiplex PCR was the method, and the copy in TCRdb shows in-frame clones only, minus some. The sample consists of 380,000 or so clones, 83% of them appearing once. The treatment denotes: roughly 18 received Ad26.COV2.S at low or high dose, single or two shots; 5 received placebo; per-sample allocation not given. Sampling happened 63 days after the first vaccine or placebo injection. The input for sequencing was peripheral blood, taken in a trial of Ad26.COV2.S vaccine versus placebo. These receptors came from a person aged 18 to 65 who received the Ad26.COV2.S COVID-19 vaccine or a placebo.

CDR3 in amino acids: CASSLKYLASTDTQYF. The CDR3 nucleotides read TGTGCCAGCAGCTTGAAGTACCTAGCTAGCACAGATACGCAGTATTTT. The chain is built from TRBV5-6 and TRBJ2-3; a weak D match, TRBD2 (5 bases). The CDR3 runs 16 residues. Trimming cost V 1 base and J 0 bases, with 12 bases left between them. The germline gives CDR1 SGHDT, CDR2 YYEEEE.

The chain employs TRBV3-1 (or the pseudogene TRBV3-2) and TRBJ2-7; tentatively, D is TRBD1 (5 bases). Germline loops: CDR1 LGHDT, CDR2 YNNKEL (reference sequence). V was shortened by 0 bases and J by 3 bases, with 9 bases between the two germline ends. This CDR3 is built from 14 residues. This chain's CDR3 is CASSQEVRGYEQYF. The DNA for the CDR3 is TGTGCCAGCAGCCAAGAAGTAAGGGGCTACGAGCAGTACTTC.

This sequence joins TRBV9 and TRBJ1-2; no clear D gene. Between the trimmed V and J ends, which lost 0 bases and 7 bases, there was a span of 22 bases. This CDR3 contains 17 residues. CDR1 and CDR2 from the germline V gene are SGDLS and YYNGEE. The CDR3, as DNA: TGTGCCAGCAGCGTAGCCCCCTTACCCGGGAATAAGGTTGGCTACACCTTC. Encoded protein: CASSVAPLPGNKVGYTF.

This clone has a count of ten or more. The V gene is TRBV5-5, the J gene TRBJ2-7; D perhaps matches TRBD1 (6 bases). Germline V gene lookup returns CDR1 SGHKS and CDR2 YYEKEE (reference sequence). V lost 3 bases, J lost 6 bases, and 19 bases lay in between. This CDR3 is 15 amino acids long. CDR3 amino acids: CASSSGPGTWSEQYF. The CDR3 DNA reads as TGTGCCAGCAGCTCTGGTCCCGGGACATGGTCCGAGCAGTACTTC.

The chain couples TRBV2 to TRBJ2-1; D gene ambiguous. The CDR3 sequence is 17 residues long. Germline CDR1 SNHLY, CDR2 FYNNEI. Deletions cut 11 bases from V and 3 bases from J, with 26 bases between. The CDR3 coding sequence is TGTGCCCATCTTCGGCAGGCGACCCCCGCCCTCTACAATGAGCAGTTCTTC. Its protein is CAHLRQATPALYNEQFF.

V and J are TRBV19 and TRBJ1-2; D is unclear. V lost 6 bases, J lost 1 base, and 6 bases lay in between. CDR3 length: 12 residues. Germline lookup yields CDR1 LNHDA and CDR2 SQIVND (reference sequence). This CDR3 is CASRGVNYGYTF. In nucleotides, the CDR3 is TGTGCCAGTAGAGGAGTTAACTATGGCTACACCTTC.

The rearrangement uses TRBV4-1 and TRBJ2-2, with D tentatively TRBD1 or TRBD2 (6 bases each). Deletions cut 0 bases from V and 3 bases from J, with 17 bases between. This CDR3 comprises 18 residues. CDR1 is MGHRA, CDR2 YSYEKL, per germline. The CDR3, as DNA: TGCGCCAGCAGCCAAGATGATCCCACCGGGGGCGACACCGGGGAGCTGTTTTTT. This encodes CASSQDDPTGGDTGELFF.

The rearrangement joins TRBV19 to TRBJ1-6; D may be TRBD1 (6 bases). Germline CDR1 reads LNHDA; CDR2 reads SQIVND (reference sequence). The length of the CDR3 is 14 residues. The V and J ends lost 6 bases and 7 bases respectively, with 13 bases between them. The CDR3 spells CASSPGQMNSPLHF. The CDR3 region has the DNA TGTGCCAGTAGCCCGGGACAAATGAATTCACCCCTCCACTTT. The complete variable domain, with remaining parts taken from reference TRBV19 and TRBJ1-6, reads DGGITQSPKYLFRKEGQNVTLSCEQNLNHDAMYWYRQDPGQGLRLIYYSQIVNDFQKGDIAEGYSVSREKKESFPLTVTSAQKNPTAFYLCASSPGQMNSPLHFGNGTRLTVT.

This clone has just a few counts. The chain couples TRBV12-5 to TRBJ2-7; D uncertain. The CDR3 loop spans 14 amino acids. The V end was cut by 5 bases, the J end by 2 bases, with 13 bases between. Germline-derived CDR1 and CDR2 are LGHNT and FRNRAP. The CDR3, as DNA: TGTGCTAGTGGTCCCATTCAGCAGCCCTACGAGCAGTACTTC. It codes for CASGPIQQPYEQYF.

The V gene is TRBV3-1 (or the pseudogene TRBV3-2), the J gene TRBJ2-3, with 9 bases fitting TRBD1. V was clipped by 4 bases and J by 4 bases; unmatched bases: 6. From germline, CDR1 is LGHDT and CDR2 YNNKEL (reference sequence). The CDR3 runs 15 residues. The CDR3 sequence: CASSLTGQGPDTQYF. The CDR3 DNA is TGTGCCAGCAGCCTAACGGGACAGGGACCAGATACGCAGTATTTT.

The J gene is TRBJ2-7, the V gene TRBV2; a weak D match, TRBD2 (5 bases). The length of the CDR3 is 12 residues. Trimming left V 6 bases short and J 5 bases short, with 11 bases between. Germline CDR1 SNHLY, CDR2 FYNNEI. CDR3 DNA: TGTGCCAGCAGACTAGATCCAGACGAGCAGTACTTC. Protein sequence: CASRLDPDEQYF.

V gene TRBV10-3 combines with J gene TRBJ2-7; either TRBD1 or TRBD2 may supply D (5 bases each). The germline CDR1 and CDR2 sequences are ENHRY and SYGVKD. This CDR3 spans 16 amino acids. V lost 3 bases to trimming and J lost 1 base, with 16 bases between them. This CDR3 is CAISDSGTPLSYEQYF. The CDR3 region has the DNA TGTGCCATCAGTGATTCCGGGACGCCACTTTCCTACGAGCAGTACTTC.

The chain joins TRBV7-9 to TRBJ1-2, with a weak D call TRBD1 (6 bases). The CDR3 extends over 15 amino acids. Germline V gene lookup returns CDR1 SEHNR and CDR2 FQNEAQ (reference sequence). With 5 bases removed from V and 0 bases from J, the gap between germline ends came to 13 bases. CDR3 protein: CASSPSHRANYGYTF. The CDR3 DNA reads TGTGCCAGCAGCCCATCCCACAGGGCTAACTATGGCTACACCTTC.

The V call is TRBV7-9, the J call TRBJ2-5; TRBD1 might be the D (5 bases). CDR1 is SEHNR and CDR2 is FQNEAQ in the germline V gene (reference sequence). The V end lost 2 bases, the J end lost 4 bases, and 20 bases lay between the germline ends. The CDR3 totals 17 residues. CDR3 nucleotides: TGTGCCAGCAGCTTAACCAGGGCTACTGGCCCCCGAGAGACCCAGTACTTC. Protein sequence: CASSLTRATGPRETQYF.

The chain carries TRBV24-1 and TRBJ2-5; TRBD2 matches 10 bases. The CDR3 has 15 amino acids. Germline V lookup: CDR1 KGHDR, CDR2 SFDVKD. The junction had 6 bases not matched to a gene; V was cut back by 4 bases and J by 5 bases. The CDR3 DNA follows: TGTGCCACCAGTGACCCAGCGGGAGGGCCGGAGACCCAGTACTTC. Protein sequence: CATSDPAGGPETQYF.

The chain carries TRBV7-9 and TRBJ1-4; no firm D call. Deletions cut 2 bases from V and 1 base from J, with 8 bases between. Germline V gene sequence: CDR1 SEHNR, CDR2 FQNEAQ (reference sequence). This CDR3 has 15 amino acids. CDR3 loop: CASSLTPGTNEKLFF. CDR3 DNA: TGTGCCAGCAGCTTAACCCCGGGAACTAATGAAAAACTGTTTTTT.

The chain has TRBV5-5 and TRBJ1-2, with 8 bases identical to TRBD1. The CDR3 covers 14 residues. Trimming at V came to 4 bases and at J to 5 bases, leaving 7 bases not matched to a gene. Germline values: CDR1 SGHKS, CDR2 YYEKEE (reference sequence). The CDR3 nucleotides read TGTGCCAGCAGCACCGCAGGGGGCGGATATGGCTACACCTTC. Translated, it gives CASSTAGGGYGYTF.

This clone was picked up one time. The chain couples TRBV7-9 to TRBJ2-1; 9 positions match TRBD2. This CDR3 region has 14 residues. J lost 6 bases, V lost 5 bases, and 5 bases had no gene match. The germline gives CDR1 SEHNR, CDR2 FQNEAQ (reference sequence). The CDR3 sequence is CASSRAGGFNEQFF. DNA for the CDR3: TGTGCCAGCAGCAGAGCGGGAGGATTCAATGAGCAGTTCTTC.

The V and J genes are TRBV18 and TRBJ1-2; D ambiguous. The CDR3 runs 13 residues. V lost 8 bases and J lost 0, with 10 bases in between. Germline-derived CDR1 and CDR2 are KGHSH and LQKENI. CDR3 sequence (DNA): TGTGCCAGCCCCGATGAGTCTAACTATGGCTACACCTTC. Encoded protein: CASPDESNYGYTF.

In this sample, this clone turned up once. The J gene is TRBJ1-1, the V gene TRBV19; D ambiguous. The CDR3 sequence is 14 residues long. CDR1 and CDR2 (germline): LNHDA, SQIVND (reference sequence). V gave up 6 bases and J gave up 1 base, with 12 bases separating them. The CDR3 nucleotides are TGTGCCAGTAGGACGATATTTTCGAACACTGAAGCTTTCTTT. Its translation: CASRTIFSNTEAFF.

The count of this clone is one. This rearrangement joins TRBV3-1 (or the pseudogene TRBV3-2) to TRBJ2-2; 7 positions match TRBD2. The CDR3 spans 16 residues. CDR1 and CDR2 from the germline V gene are LGHDT and YNNKEL (reference sequence). The V and J ends lost 2 bases and 4 bases, in that order; junction bases with no gene match: 7. CDR3 DNA: TGTGCCAGCAGCCAACCCCGACTAGCACGCACCGGGGAGCTGTTTTTT. It specifies CASSQPRLARTGELFF.

The chain combines TRBV7-2 with TRBJ2-7; 7 bases are a match to TRBD1. Germline V gives CDR1 SGHTA, CDR2 FQGNSA. V was clipped by 4 bases and J by 2 bases; unmatched bases: 5. CDR3 length: 14 amino acids. The CDR3: CASSSRDRAYEQYF. CDR3 nucleotides: TGTGCCAGCAGCTCAAGGGACAGAGCCTACGAGCAGTACTTC.

V and J are TRBV18 and TRBJ1-1; D may be TRBD1 (6 bases). Trimming cost V 4 bases and J 6 bases, with 6 bases left between them. The germline V gene has CDR1 KGHSH and CDR2 LQKENI. The CDR3 is made up of 11 amino acids. As DNA, the CDR3 is TGTGCCAGCTCACAGGGGGCTGAAGCTTTCTTT. Encoded protein: CASSQGAEAFF.

The genes are TRBV6-5 and TRBJ2-1; 9 nucleotides match TRBD2. The CDR3 extends over 14 amino acids. Germline V CDR1 and CDR2: MNHEY, SVGAGI. V gave up 6 bases and J gave up 9 bases; unmatched junction bases: 9. The CDR3 DNA reads as TGTGCCAGCAGCCCCAAACCACTAGCGGGTGAGCAGTTCTTC. Residues: CASSPKPLAGEQFF.

V gene TRBV5-6 combines with J gene TRBJ2-7, with 11 nucleotides matching TRBD2. J was trimmed by 2 bases and V by 2 bases; bases with no gene match: 6. This CDR3 has 16 residues. Germline loops: CDR1 SGHDT, CDR2 YYEEEE. CDR3 DNA: TGTGCCAGCAGCTTCCTGCTAGCGGGGGGTGCCTACGAGCAGTACTTC. Translation: CASSFLLAGGAYEQYF. The full variable domain, rest sourced from reference TRBV5-6 and TRBJ2-7, is DAGVTQSPTHLIKTRGQQVTLRCSPKSGHDTVSWYQQALGQGPQFIFQYYEEEERQRGNFPDRFSGHQFPNYSSELNVNALLLGDSALYLCASSFLLAGGAYEQYFGPGTRLTVT.

The chain links TRBV4-3 to TRBJ1-1, with D uncertain. Per germline, CDR1 LGHNA and CDR2 YSLEER. The germline V and J ends were trimmed by 0 bases and 7 bases, with 12 bases remaining between them. The CDR3 runs 14 residues. In DNA form, the CDR3 reads TGCGCCAGCAGCCAAGATCTGGAGGCCGTTGAAGCTTTCTTT. It is translated as CASSQDLEAVEAFF.